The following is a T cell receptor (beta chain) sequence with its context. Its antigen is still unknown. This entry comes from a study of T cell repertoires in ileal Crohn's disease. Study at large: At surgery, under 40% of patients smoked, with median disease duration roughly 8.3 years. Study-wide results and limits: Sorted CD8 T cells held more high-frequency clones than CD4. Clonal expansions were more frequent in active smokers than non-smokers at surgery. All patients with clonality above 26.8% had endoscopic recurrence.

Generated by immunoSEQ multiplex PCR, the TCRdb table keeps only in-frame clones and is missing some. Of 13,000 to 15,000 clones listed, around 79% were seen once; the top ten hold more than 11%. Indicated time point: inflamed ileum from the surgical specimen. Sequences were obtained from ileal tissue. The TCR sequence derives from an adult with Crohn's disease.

The CDR3 nucleotides are TGTGCCAGTAGTATCGACGGCTCTGGAAACACCATATATTTT. It specifies CASSIDGSGNTIYF. The genes are TRBV19 and TRBJ1-3; D not certain. V was cut by 3 bases and J by 0 bases, with 6 bases left in between. The germline V gene encodes CDR1 LNHDA and CDR2 SQIVND (reference sequence). The CDR3 length is 14 residues.